The 9 T cell receptor beta chains below were found in one sample sequenced in a study of blood T cell repertoires in COVID-19. Assay: immunoSEQ multiplex PCR; the TCRdb copy retains only in-frame clones and omits some. Among roughly 110,000 clones listed, 60% to 85% were seen once. The sequenced material came from peripheral blood. These receptors were collected from a man in his 70s with acute or convalescent COVID-19.

The gene calls are TRBV28 and TRBJ2-2, with D maybe TRBD1 (5 bases). CDR1 is MDHEN and CDR2 is SYDVKM in the germline V gene. V was pared by 6 bases and J by 6 bases, with 14 bases between. CDR3 length equals 14 residues. The CDR3 DNA sequence: TGTGCCAGCAGGGCCCCCAGGGTCGCCGGGGAGCTGTTTTTT. It yields the protein CASRAPRVAGELFF.

This sequence joins TRBV2 and TRBJ2-1; D is possibly TRBD1 (6 bases). Trimming stripped 9 bases from V and 2 bases from J, with 14 bases between. CDR3 length equals 14 residues. From germline, CDR1 is SNHLY and CDR2 FYNNEI. In nucleotides, the CDR3 is TGTGCCAGTACCGGGACAAAGCCCTACAATGAGCAGTTCTTC. Encoded protein: CASTGTKPYNEQFF.

This sequence joins TRBV3-1 (or the pseudogene TRBV3-2) and TRBJ2-2; 9 bases align to TRBD2. Germline values: CDR1 LGHDT, CDR2 YNNKEL (reference sequence). V was pared by 2 bases and J by 7 bases, with 2 bases of the junction left unmatched. This CDR3 comprises 14 residues. The CDR3 here is CASSQSGGIGELFF. The CDR3 DNA reads TGTGCCAGCAGCCAAAGCGGGGGGATCGGGGAGCTGTTTTTT.

The sample holds one count of this clone. The rearrangement links TRBV4-3 to TRBJ2-2; TRBD1 matches 7 bases. The germline gives CDR1 LGHNA, CDR2 YSLEER. This CDR3 spans 13 amino acids. The J segment lost 7 bases and the V segment lost 4 bases, leaving 3 bases of the junction unmatched. CDR3 residues: CASSPHRGGELFF. CDR3 bases: TGCGCCAGCAGCCCGCACAGGGGCGGGGAGCTGTTTTTT.

CDR3 nucleotides: TGTGCCAGCAGTTTAGTGGGGGCCCGGAATGAAAAACTGTTTTTT. It specifies CASSLVGARNEKLFF. V gene TRBV27 combines with J gene TRBJ1-4; maybe TRBD1 (6 bases). The CDR3 sequence is 15 residues long. V was pared by 2 bases and J by 5 bases, with 12 bases between. CDR1 is MNHEY, CDR2 SMNVEV, per germline (reference sequence).

This clone was observed a few times. The CDR3 DNA follows: TGTGCCAGCACCCGAACAAACAGACCGGGAAACACCATATATTTT. It is translated as CASTRTNRPGNTIYF. This sequence joins TRBV9 and TRBJ1-3; D is unclear. Deletions cut 6 bases from V and 4 bases from J, with 17 bases between. The germline CDR1 and CDR2 sequences are SGDLS and YYNGEE. This CDR3 contains 15 residues.

This chain links TRBV5-4 with TRBJ2-3, with D perhaps matching TRBD1 (5 bases). Per germline, CDR1 SGHNT and CDR2 YYREEE (reference sequence). Trimming removed 3 bases from V and 9 bases from J, with 14 bases in between. The CDR3 runs to 13 residues. The CDR3 spells CASSSSVGATQYF. The DNA of the CDR3 is TGTGCCAGCAGCTCCTCCGTAGGGGCCACGCAGTATTTT.

The V call is TRBV29-1, the J call TRBJ2-2; D is perhaps TRBD1 (6 bases). Trimming shortened V by 4 bases and J by 5 bases, and 11 bases separated the two germline ends. Germline V CDR1 and CDR2: SQVTM, ANQGSEA. This CDR3 has 13 amino acids. The CDR3 here is CSVVRGGTGELFF. Here the CDR3 DNA reads TGCAGCGTTGTCAGGGGTGGAACCGGGGAGCTGTTTTTT.

This clone was detected once. This chain's CDR3 is CASNEGTVSNQPQHF. CDR3 sequence (DNA): TGTGCCAGCAACGAGGGGACAGTGAGCAATCAGCCCCAGCATTTT. The chain carries TRBV2 and TRBJ1-5; 7 bases align to TRBD1. CDR1 is SNHLY, CDR2 FYNNEI, per germline. The trim removed 7 bases at V and 1 base at J, leaving 7 bases unmatched. The CDR3 consists of 15 residues.